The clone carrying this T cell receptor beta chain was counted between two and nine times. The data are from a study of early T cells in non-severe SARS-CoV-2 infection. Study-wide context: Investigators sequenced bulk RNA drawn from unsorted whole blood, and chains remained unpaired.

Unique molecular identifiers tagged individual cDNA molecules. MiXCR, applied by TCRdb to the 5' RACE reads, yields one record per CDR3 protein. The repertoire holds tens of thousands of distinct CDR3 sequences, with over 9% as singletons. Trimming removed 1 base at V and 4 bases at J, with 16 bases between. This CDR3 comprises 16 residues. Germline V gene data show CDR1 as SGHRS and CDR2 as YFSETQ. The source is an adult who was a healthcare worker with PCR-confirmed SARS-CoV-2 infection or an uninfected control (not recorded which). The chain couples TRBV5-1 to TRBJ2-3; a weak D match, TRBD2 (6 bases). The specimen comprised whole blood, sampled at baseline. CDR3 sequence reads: CASSLQTSGVADTQYF. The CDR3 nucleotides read TGCGCCAGCAGCTTGCAAACGTCGGGGGTCGCAGATACGCAGTATTTT.